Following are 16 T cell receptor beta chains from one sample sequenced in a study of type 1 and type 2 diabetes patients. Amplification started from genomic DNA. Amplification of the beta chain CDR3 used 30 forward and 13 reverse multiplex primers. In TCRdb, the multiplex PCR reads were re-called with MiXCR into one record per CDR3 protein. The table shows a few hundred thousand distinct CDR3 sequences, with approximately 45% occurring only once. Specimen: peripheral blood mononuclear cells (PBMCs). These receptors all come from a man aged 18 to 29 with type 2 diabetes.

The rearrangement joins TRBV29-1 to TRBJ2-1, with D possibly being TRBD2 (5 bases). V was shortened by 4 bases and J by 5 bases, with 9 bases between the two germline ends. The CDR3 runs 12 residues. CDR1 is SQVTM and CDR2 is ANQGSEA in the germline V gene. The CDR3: CSVGGLDNEQFF. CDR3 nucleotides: TGCAGCGTTGGAGGGCTGGACAATGAGCAGTTCTTC.

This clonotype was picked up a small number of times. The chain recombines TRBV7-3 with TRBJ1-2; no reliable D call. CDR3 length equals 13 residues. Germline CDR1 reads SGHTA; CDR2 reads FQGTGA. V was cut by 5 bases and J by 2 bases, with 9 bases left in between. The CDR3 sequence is CASSPAGNYGYTF. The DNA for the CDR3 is TGTGCCAGCAGCCCCGCGGGAAACTATGGCTACACCTTC.

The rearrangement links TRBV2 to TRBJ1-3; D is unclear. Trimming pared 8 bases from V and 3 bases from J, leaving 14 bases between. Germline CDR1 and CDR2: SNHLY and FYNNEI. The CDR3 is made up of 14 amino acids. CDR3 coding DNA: TGTGCCAGCGACCTGGGCTTGGATGGAAACACCATATATTTT. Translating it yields CASDLGLDGNTIYF.

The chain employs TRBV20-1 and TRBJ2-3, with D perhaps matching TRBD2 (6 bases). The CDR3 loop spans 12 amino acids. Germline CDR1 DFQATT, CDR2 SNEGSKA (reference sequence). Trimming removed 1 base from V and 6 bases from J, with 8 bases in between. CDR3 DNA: TGCAGTGCTAGAGCGGGGAGGGATACGCAGTATTTT. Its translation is CSARAGRDTQYF.

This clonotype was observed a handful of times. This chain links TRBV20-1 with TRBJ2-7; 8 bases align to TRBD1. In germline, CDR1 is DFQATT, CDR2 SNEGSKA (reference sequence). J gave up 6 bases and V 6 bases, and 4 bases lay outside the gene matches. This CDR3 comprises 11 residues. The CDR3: CSAQDRAEQYF. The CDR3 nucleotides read TGCAGTGCCCAGGACAGGGCCGAGCAGTACTTC.

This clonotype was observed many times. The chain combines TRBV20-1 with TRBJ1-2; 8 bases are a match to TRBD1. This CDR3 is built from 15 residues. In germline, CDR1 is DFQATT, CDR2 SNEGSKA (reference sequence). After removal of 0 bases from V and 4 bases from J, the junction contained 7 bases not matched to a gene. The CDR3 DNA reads TGCAGTGCTAGAGAGGACAGGGCGGTTAGCTATGGCTACACCTTC. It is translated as CSAREDRAVSYGYTF.

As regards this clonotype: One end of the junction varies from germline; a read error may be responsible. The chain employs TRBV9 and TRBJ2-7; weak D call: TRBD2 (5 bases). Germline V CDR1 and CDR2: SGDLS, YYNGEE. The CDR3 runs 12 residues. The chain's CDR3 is CASSDGPYEQYF. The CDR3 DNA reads TGTGCCAGTAGCGATGGACCATACGAGCAGTACTTC. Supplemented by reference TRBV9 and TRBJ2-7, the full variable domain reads DSGVTQTPKHLITATGQRVTLRCSPRSGDLSVYWYQQSLDQGLQFLIQYYNGEERAKGNILERFSAQQFPDLHSELNLSSLELGDSALYFCASSDGPYEQYFGPGTRLTVT.

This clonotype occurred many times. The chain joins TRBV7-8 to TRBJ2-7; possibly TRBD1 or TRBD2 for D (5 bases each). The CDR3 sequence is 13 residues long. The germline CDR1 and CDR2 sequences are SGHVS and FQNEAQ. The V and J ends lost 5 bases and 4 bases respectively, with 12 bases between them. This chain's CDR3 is CASSAGTAYEQYF. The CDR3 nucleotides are TGTGCCAGCAGCGCCGGGACGGCGTACGAGCAGTACTTC.

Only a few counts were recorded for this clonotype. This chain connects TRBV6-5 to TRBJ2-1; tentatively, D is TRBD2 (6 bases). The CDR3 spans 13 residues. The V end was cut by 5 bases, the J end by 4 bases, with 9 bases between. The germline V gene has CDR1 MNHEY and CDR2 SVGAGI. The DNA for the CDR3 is TGTGCCAGCAGTGGGACTGGGTACAATGAGCAGTTCTTC. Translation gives CASSGTGYNEQFF.

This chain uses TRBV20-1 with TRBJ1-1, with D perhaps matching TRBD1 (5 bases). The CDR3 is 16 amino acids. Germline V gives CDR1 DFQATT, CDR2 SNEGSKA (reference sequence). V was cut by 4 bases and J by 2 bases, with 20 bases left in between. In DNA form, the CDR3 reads TGCAGTGCTACTGTTATCGGGACTTCGTATAACACTGAAGCTTTCTTT. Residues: CSATVIGTSYNTEAFF.

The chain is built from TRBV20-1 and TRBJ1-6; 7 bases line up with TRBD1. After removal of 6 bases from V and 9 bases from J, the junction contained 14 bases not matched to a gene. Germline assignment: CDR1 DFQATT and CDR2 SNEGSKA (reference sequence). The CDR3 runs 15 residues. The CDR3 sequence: CSAPSRQGGGSPLHF. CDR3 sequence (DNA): TGCAGTGCCCCAAGTCGACAGGGAGGCGGTTCACCCCTCCACTTT.

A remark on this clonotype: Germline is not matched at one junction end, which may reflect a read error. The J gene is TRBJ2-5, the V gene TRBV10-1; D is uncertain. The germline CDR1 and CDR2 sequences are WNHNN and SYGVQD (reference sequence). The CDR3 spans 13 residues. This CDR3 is CASSPTAQETQNF. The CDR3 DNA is TGCGCCAGCAGTCCAACAGCCCAAGAGACCCAGAACTTC.

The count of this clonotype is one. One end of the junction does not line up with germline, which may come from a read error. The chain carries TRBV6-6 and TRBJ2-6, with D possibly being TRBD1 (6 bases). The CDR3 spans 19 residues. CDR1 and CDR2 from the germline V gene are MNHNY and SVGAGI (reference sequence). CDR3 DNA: TGTGCCGGCGACGAAACGACGGGACATTCCAGCTCTGGGGCCAACGTCCTGACCTTC. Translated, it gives CAGDETTGHSSSGANVLTF.

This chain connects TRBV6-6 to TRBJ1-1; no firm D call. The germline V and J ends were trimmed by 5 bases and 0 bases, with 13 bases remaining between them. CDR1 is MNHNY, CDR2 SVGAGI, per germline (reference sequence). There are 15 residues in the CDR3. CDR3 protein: CASSPREKLNTEAFF. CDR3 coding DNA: TGTGCCAGCAGTCCAAGGGAGAAGCTGAACACTGAAGCTTTCTTT.

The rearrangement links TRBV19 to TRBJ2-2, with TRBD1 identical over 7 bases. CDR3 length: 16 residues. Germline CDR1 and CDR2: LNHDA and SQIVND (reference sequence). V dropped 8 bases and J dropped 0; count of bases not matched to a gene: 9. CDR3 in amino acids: CASLPDRRPNTGELFF. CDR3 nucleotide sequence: TGTGCCAGTCTACCGGACAGGAGACCGAACACCGGGGAGCTGTTTTTT.

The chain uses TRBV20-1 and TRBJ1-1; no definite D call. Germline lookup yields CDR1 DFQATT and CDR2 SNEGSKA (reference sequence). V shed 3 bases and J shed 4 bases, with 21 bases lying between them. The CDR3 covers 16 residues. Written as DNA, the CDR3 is TGCAGTGCTAGTCATAGCGCGGGTAATCCGAGCACTGAAGCTTTCTTT. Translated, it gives CSASHSAGNPSTEAFF.